The 20 T cell receptor beta chains reported below all come from one sample, sequenced in a study of CD8+CD57+ T cells in acquired aplastic anemia. The template for TCR beta VDJ and CDR3 sequence profiling was genomic DNA. TCRdb re-derived calls from the reads in MiXCR, one entry per CDR3 protein. The table has around 400,000 distinct CDR3 sequences, 65% to 80% seen once. The sample comprised sorted CD4+, CD8+, or CD8+CD57+ T cells (not recorded which) from PBMCs. The receptors here all came from a human donor in good health, serving as a control.

A note on this clonotype: A read error may account for a junction end that differs from germline. The rearrangement uses TRBV9 and TRBJ1-6; perhaps TRBD1 as D (5 bases). From germline, CDR1 is SGDLS and CDR2 YYNGEE. The CDR3 is 13 residues long. CDR3 protein: CASSLGLAGGPNF. The CDR3 nucleotides are TGTGCCAGCAGCCTCGGACTAGCGGGGGGACCCAATTTT.

Comment on this clonotype: At one end the junction does not follow the germline gene, possibly because of a read error. V is TRBV5-1 and J is TRBJ2-7, with D perhaps matching TRBD1 or TRBD2 (5 bases each). Germline V CDR1 and CDR2: SGHRS, YFSETQ. The CDR3 loop spans 15 amino acids. CDR3 coding DNA: TGTGCCAGCAGCGCGACGACGGGGCGCTCCTACGAGCAGTACTTC. Encoded protein: CASSATTGRSYEQYF.

The V and J genes are TRBV20-1 and TRBJ1-1; D call uncertain. The CDR3 totals 12 residues. Per germline, CDR1 DFQATT and CDR2 SNEGSKA (reference sequence). V lost 3 bases and J 5 bases, leaving 10 bases between the germline ends. In DNA form, the CDR3 reads TGCAGTGCTAGGGATGGTGGGACTGAAGCTTTCTTT. Protein: CSARDGGTEAFF.

The chain couples TRBV7-6 to TRBJ2-3; TRBD2 might be the D (5 bases). Germline CDR1 reads SGHVS; CDR2 reads FNYEAQ. V lost 3 bases and J 8 bases, leaving 12 bases between the germline ends. CDR3 length: 13 residues. This CDR3 is CASSFGIPATQYF. DNA of the CDR3: TGTGCCAGCAGCTTCGGGATTCCAGCTACGCAGTATTTT.

As for this clonotype: Its ends do not fully match the called genes, so a read error is possible. The genes are TRBV7-6 and TRBJ1-6; 9 nucleotides line up with TRBD1. This CDR3 contains 17 residues. CDR1 is SGHVS, CDR2 FNYEAQ, per germline. The CDR3 nucleotides read TGTGCTAGCAGCTTCCGTCCGGGACAGGGAACACGGTCACCCCTCCACTTT. Translating gives CASSFRPGQGTRSPLHF.

A word on this clonotype: This likely comes from a read error, as the CDR3 has no conserved phenylalanine or tryptophan at its end. The DNA is left out, because the CDR3 cannot be placed on it with certainty; the CDR3 is given as TCRdb lists it. The chain recombines TRBV2 with TRBJ2-1. Germline CDR1 and CDR2: SNHLY and FYNNEI. The length of the CDR3 is 13 amino acids, counting both ends. CDR3: CASSVPTDHERIH.

Concerning this clonotype itself: Germline and junction disagree at one end, which may indicate a read error. V and J are TRBV5-1 and TRBJ1-1, with unresolved D. Germline V gives CDR1 SGHRS, CDR2 YFSETQ. The CDR3 runs to 13 residues. In DNA, the CDR3 is TGTGCCAGCAGCTTAGAACTGTATGATGAAGCTTTCTTT. Protein: CASSLELYDEAFF.

On this clonotype itself: Because it lacks the conserved phenylalanine or tryptophan at the end, this CDR3 is likely a read error. No DNA is shown, since the ends of the CDR3 on it are uncertain; the CDR3 is the one TCRdb lists. This chain uses TRBV7-3 with TRBJ1-1; no DNA check was done on the table's D call, TRBD1. The V gene's germline CDR1 is SGHTA and CDR2 FQGTGA. Inclusive of both ends, the CDR3 amounts to 13 amino acids. The CDR3 protein is CASSLQGNTEADH.

This clonotype was picked up one time. This rearrangement joins TRBV7-3 to TRBJ1-1; D might be TRBD1 (6 bases). The CDR3 is 13 residues long. V was cut by 5 bases and J by 6 bases, with 13 bases left in between. Germline CDR1 reads SGHTA; CDR2 reads FQGTGA. The CDR3 reads CASSPTGVSEAFF. CDR3 bases: TGTGCCAGCAGCCCGACAGGTGTATCTGAAGCTTTCTTT.

In nucleotides, the CDR3 is TGTGCCAGCAGCCCAGGGACAGGGGCCACCGGTTGGACCCAGTACTTC. This gives the protein CASSPGTGATGWTQYF. The chain employs TRBV9 and TRBJ2-5; 10 nucleotides align to TRBD1. The junction had 13 bases not matched to a gene; V was cut back by 4 bases and J by 7 bases. The CDR3 is 16 amino acids. Germline V gene sequence: CDR1 SGDLS, CDR2 YYNGEE.

This clonotype appeared many times. This chain connects TRBV4-3 to TRBJ2-2; D may be TRBD1 (5 bases). V lost 2 bases and J 3 bases, leaving 10 bases between the germline ends. Per germline, CDR1 LGHNA and CDR2 YSLEER. This CDR3 is 15 amino acids long. The CDR3 is CASSQLTDDTGELFF. The CDR3 nucleotides are TGCGCCAGCAGCCAATTGACAGATGACACCGGGGAGCTGTTTTTT.

This chain links TRBV20-1 with TRBJ2-5; tentatively, D is TRBD1 (5 bases). Trimming took 7 bases from V and 8 from J, leaving 14 bases between them. CDR3 length equals 11 residues. Germline V lookup: CDR1 DFQATT, CDR2 SNEGSKA (reference sequence). The CDR3 loop is CSGQHRETQYF. The CDR3, as DNA: TGCAGTGGACAGCATAGGGAAACCCAGTACTTC.

A word on this clonotype: It is likely a read error, because the conserved phenylalanine at the end of the CDR3 is missing. The rearrangement uses TRBV7-3 and TRBJ2-3, with 15 nucleotides matching TRBD2. The CDR3 extends over 16 amino acids. V shed 9 bases, J shed 0 bases, and the junction held 4 bases outside the gene matches. Germline CDR1 reads SGHTA; CDR2 reads FQGTGA. The CDR3 loop is CASRTSGGDSTDTQYS. DNA of the CDR3: TGTGCCAGTCGGACTAGCGGGGGGGATAGCACAGATACGCAGTATTCT.

This clonotype was recorded a few times. The rearrangement uses TRBV29-1 and TRBJ1-2; D not resolved. The V end lost 4 bases, the J end lost 3 bases, and 12 bases lay between the germline ends. Germline CDR1 and CDR2: SQVTM and ANQGSEA. This CDR3 is built from 13 residues. CDR3 region: CSVGGWQDYGYTF. The CDR3 bases are TGCAGCGTTGGAGGATGGCAGGACTATGGCTACACCTTC.

The genes are TRBV5-5 and TRBJ2-1, with D possibly matching TRBD2 (5 bases). Trimming cost V 4 bases and J 6 bases, with 17 bases left between them. The CDR3 runs to 15 residues. Germline-derived CDR1 and CDR2 are SGHKS and YYEKEE (reference sequence). The CDR3 coding sequence is TGTGCCAGCAGCCAAGGCGAGGGCGAAATCAATGAGCAGTTCTTC. It translates to CASSQGEGEINEQFF. The entire variable domain, with the rest obtained from reference TRBV5-5 and TRBJ2-1, is as follows: DAGVTQSPTHLIKTRGQQVTLRCSPISGHKSVSWYQQVLGQGPQFIFQYYEKEERGRGNFPDRFSARQFPNYSSELNVNALLLGDSALYLCASSQGEGEINEQFFGPGTRLTVL.

This chain joins TRBV20-1 and TRBJ2-1; D is uncertain. This CDR3 is built from 13 residues. The germline gives CDR1 DFQATT, CDR2 SNEGSKA (reference sequence). CDR3 sequence: CSVGSATLNQQFF. CDR3 coding DNA: TGCAGCGTTGGGTCCGCGACACTTAACCAGCAGTTCTTC.

Note on this clonotype: This clone may be a read error of a much larger clone one base away. The J gene is TRBJ2-1, the V gene TRBV20-1; either TRBD1 or TRBD2 may fit D (5 bases each). Germline-derived CDR1 and CDR2 are DFQATT and SNEGSKA (reference sequence). The CDR3 covers 14 residues. The CDR3 spells CSAPPGSSYNEQLF. As DNA, the CDR3 is TGCAGTGCCCCTCCAGGGAGCTCCTACAATGAGCAGCTCTTC.

In regard to this clonotype: This may be a read error, as it is one base from a much larger clone. J is TRBJ2-5 and V is TRBV3-1, with D uncertain. V lost 11 bases and J 4 bases, leaving 14 bases between the germline ends. This CDR3 is 12 amino acids long. CDR1 LGHDT and CDR2 YNNKEL come from the germline V gene (reference sequence). In DNA, the CDR3 is TGTGCCGGCACGAATAGAGGAGAGACCCAGTACTTC. Translation gives CAGTNRGETQYF.

This clonotype was recorded at least ten times. The V call is TRBV15, the J call TRBJ2-1; TRBD2 aligns across 10 bases. The V gene end was trimmed by 3 bases and the J gene end by 4 bases; junction bases not matched to a gene: 6. CDR1 LNHNV and CDR2 YYDKDF come from the germline V gene (reference sequence). This CDR3 contains 16 residues. The CDR3 spells CATSRGPSGGYNEQFF. The CDR3 DNA reads TGTGCCACCAGCAGGGGTCCTAGCGGGGGTTACAATGAGCAGTTCTTC.

With regard to this clonotype: Because the CDR3 is missing its conserved closing phenylalanine or tryptophan, this is likely a read error. The limits of the CDR3 on the DNA are not certain, so only TCRdb's listed CDR3 is given. This chain uses TRBV7-3 with TRBJ2-5; TRBD1, as called in the table, went unchecked against the DNA. The CDR3 extends over 8 residues, inclusive of both ends. The germline V gene encodes CDR1 SGHTA and CDR2 FQGTGA. CDR3 loop: CASSPLRR.